These 32 T cell receptor beta chains were sequenced from one sample in a study of technical replicates of blood from four donors. Sequencing was performed with immunoSEQ multiplex PCR; in TCRdb, only in-frame clones are kept and a portion is missing. The table has 95,000 to 100,000 clones, 96% seen once. Source material: T cells isolated from PBMCs. Every receptor here comes from a human donor in good health.

V usage is TRBV4-1 and J usage is TRBJ1-2; a weak D match, TRBD1 (6 bases). The CDR3 spans 17 residues. V was shortened by 0 bases and J by 6 bases, with 20 bases between the two germline ends. Germline assignment: CDR1 MGHRA and CDR2 YSYEKL. The CDR3 is CASSQDLFEGVKDGYTF. The CDR3 region has the DNA TGCGCCAGCAGCCAAGATCTTTTCGAGGGGGTGAAAGATGGCTACACCTTC.

This clone appeared once. The V gene is TRBV4-1, the J gene TRBJ2-6; D gene uncertain. V lost 6 bases to trimming and J lost 1 base, with 13 bases between them. The CDR3 has 16 residues. CDR1 MGHRA and CDR2 YSYEKL come from the germline V gene. CDR3 nucleotides: TGCGCCAGCAGATCCGTTGTCAGTTCTGGGGCCAACGTCCTGACTTTC. Translation: CASRSVVSSGANVLTF.

The J gene is TRBJ2-5, the V gene TRBV5-1; 7 nucleotides line up with TRBD2. CDR3 size: 14 residues. Per germline, CDR1 SGHRS and CDR2 YFSETQ. The J segment lost 5 bases and the V segment lost 3 bases, leaving 7 bases of the junction unmatched. The CDR3 DNA reads as TGCGCCAGCAGCTCCGGGACTAATAAGGAGACCCAGTACTTC. This sequence encodes CASSSGTNKETQYF.

The V call is TRBV9, the J call TRBJ1-1; 7 positions agree with TRBD1. Germline V gene lookup returns CDR1 SGDLS and CDR2 YYNGEE. The CDR3 totals 14 residues. V was pared by 0 bases and J by 6 bases, with 5 bases of the junction left unmatched. The CDR3 loop reads CASSVVGGQPEAFF. In nucleotides, the CDR3 is TGTGCCAGCAGCGTAGTAGGGGGACAGCCTGAAGCTTTCTTT.

This clone was observed a single time. The gene calls are TRBV11-3 and TRBJ2-2, with a possible D match to TRBD1 (6 bases). Trimming stripped 4 bases from V and 8 bases from J, with 11 bases between. Germline CDR1 reads SGHNT; CDR2 reads YENEEA. The CDR3 spans 13 residues. CDR3 nucleotide sequence: TGTGCCAGCAGCTCCAGGGGTGCGGGGGAGCTGTTTTTT. This translates into CASSSRGAGELFF.

The gene calls are TRBV13 and TRBJ1-4; 8 nucleotides match TRBD1. Trimming took 0 bases from V and 7 from J; bases not matched to a gene: 4. The length of the CDR3 is 15 residues. Looked up from germline, CDR1 is PRHDT and CDR2 is FYEKMQ (reference sequence). CDR3 DNA sequence: TGTGCCAGCAGCTTAGGTCGGGACAGGCTTGAAAAACTGTTTTTT. This sequence encodes CASSLGRDRLEKLFF.

V usage is TRBV7-7 and J usage is TRBJ2-5; 7 nucleotides agree with TRBD2. V trimming: 5 bases; J trimming: 3 bases; junction bases outside the gene matches: 3. The CDR3 totals 13 residues. CDR1 is SSHAT, CDR2 FNYEAQ, per germline (reference sequence). CDR3 DNA: TGTGCCAGCAGCCGGAGCGGGGAAGAGACCCAGTACTTC. It specifies CASSRSGEETQYF. Supplemented by reference TRBV7-7 and TRBJ2-5, the full variable domain reads GAGVSQSPRYKVTKRGQDVTLRCDPISSHATLYWYQQALGQGPEFLTYFNYEAQPDKSGLPSDRFSAERPEGSISTLTIQRTEQRDSAMYRCASSRSGEETQYFGPGTRLLVL.

This clone was detected once. This chain uses TRBV5-1 with TRBJ1-6, with 7 positions matching TRBD1. This CDR3 contains 16 residues. J was trimmed by 9 bases and V by 4 bases; bases with no gene match: 13. Germline CDR1 reads SGHRS; CDR2 reads YFSETQ. CDR3 protein: CASSTGTADGGSPLHF. The CDR3, as DNA: TGCGCCAGCAGCACAGGGACAGCTGACGGCGGTTCACCCCTCCACTTT.

The chain has TRBV10-3 and TRBJ1-5; 10 bases are a match to TRBD1. J was trimmed by 5 bases and V by 2 bases; bases with no gene match: 9. Germline assignment: CDR1 ENHRY and CDR2 SYGVKD. CDR3 size: 17 residues. CDR3 protein: CAISEKAGQGHYQPQHF. For the CDR3, the DNA is TGTGCCATCAGTGAGAAAGCGGGACAGGGGCACTATCAGCCCCAGCATTTT.

The chain has TRBV11-1 and TRBJ1-6, with no clear D. This CDR3 contains 14 residues. In germline, CDR1 is SGHAT, CDR2 FQDESV (reference sequence). The V and J ends lost 3 bases and 9 bases respectively, with 12 bases between them. For the CDR3, the DNA is TGTGCCAGCAGCTTGGAGTCCGGTGGTTCACCCCTCCACTTT. Its translation is CASSLESGGSPLHF.

The V and J genes are TRBV6-1 and TRBJ2-7, with TRBD2 matching 9 bases. The CDR3 loop spans 17 amino acids. V trimming: 4 bases; J trimming: 3 bases; junction bases outside the gene matches: 13. Germline CDR1 MNHNS, CDR2 SASEGT. Written as DNA, the CDR3 is TGTGCCAGCAGTGCACAGGGGACTAGCATCACTTTCTACGAGCAGTACTTC. Its translation: CASSAQGTSITFYEQYF.

This clone showed up just once. The chain combines TRBV11-3 with TRBJ2-2, with 9 bases lining up with TRBD2. With V trimmed by 5 bases and J by 5 bases, 9 bases remained unmatched. Germline values: CDR1 SGHNT, CDR2 YENEEA. CDR3 length equals 16 residues. CDR3 DNA: TGTGCCAGCAGCCCCCCCGGGACTAGCAAAACCGGGGAGCTGTTTTTT. It encodes CASSPPGTSKTGELFF.

The J gene is TRBJ2-7, the V gene TRBV2; 8 bases match TRBD1. This CDR3 has 15 residues. CDR1 and CDR2 from the germline V gene are SNHLY and FYNNEI. The ends lost 4 bases at V and 0 bases at J; junction bases unmatched: 5. CDR3: CASSGDRGTSYEQYF. The CDR3 nucleotides read TGTGCCAGCAGTGGAGACAGGGGAACCTCCTACGAGCAGTACTTC.

The rearrangement joins TRBV23-1 to TRBJ2-7; D unclear. TRBV23-1 is known as an ORF, though its function is uncertain. There are 14 residues in the CDR3. CDR3 region: CAHFKLLSFYEQYF. The DNA of the CDR3 is TGCGCGCATTTCAAGTTGTTGAGCTTCTACGAGCAGTACTTC.

The rearrangement joins TRBV28 to TRBJ2-7, with a weak D call TRBD2 (6 bases). V was pared by 6 bases and J by 7 bases, with 16 bases between. Germline V gene sequence: CDR1 MDHEN, CDR2 SYDVKM. The CDR3 loop spans 13 amino acids. The CDR3 protein is CASSPRTTQEQYF. Written as DNA, the CDR3 is TGTGCCAGCAGCCCTAGGACTACACAGGAGCAGTACTTC.

The chain uses TRBV19 and TRBJ2-1; 8 bases map to TRBD1. The CDR3 is 14 residues long. J was trimmed by 8 bases and V by 11 bases; bases with no gene match: 14. Germline V gene data show CDR1 as LNHDA and CDR2 as SQIVND (reference sequence). The CDR3 loop reads CACSLQGGFDEQFF. In nucleotides, the CDR3 is TGTGCCTGCTCATTACAGGGGGGATTCGATGAGCAGTTCTTC.

The chain combines TRBV28 with TRBJ2-1, with 9 nucleotides matching TRBD1. CDR1 and CDR2 from the germline V gene are MDHEN and SYDVKM. V trimming: 6 bases; J trimming: 2 bases; junction bases outside the gene matches: 5. This CDR3 comprises 15 residues. The CDR3 DNA is TGTGCCAGCAGCGGACAGGGGAAGCCCTACAATGAGCAGTTCTTC. Its protein product is CASSGQGKPYNEQFF.

V gene TRBV19 combines with J gene TRBJ1-2; 8 bases agree with TRBD1. The CDR3 spans 14 residues. After removal of 4 bases from V and 1 base from J, the junction contained 2 bases not matched to a gene. Germline V gives CDR1 LNHDA, CDR2 SQIVND (reference sequence). The CDR3 DNA reads as TGTGCCAGTAGTAGAGGGACAGGTAACTATGGCTACACCTTC. Translated, it gives CASSRGTGNYGYTF.

Concerning this clone itself: The conserved phenylalanine or tryptophan is not found at the CDR3 terminus, so this likely reflects a read error. Because the CDR3's place on the DNA is in doubt, the DNA is left out and the CDR3 is given as listed by TCRdb. The chain has TRBV5-4 and TRBJ1-5; TRBD1 is the table's D call and was not checked against the DNA. The CDR3 sequence runs 12 residues, both termini included. Germline V gene sequence: CDR1 SGHNT, CDR2 YYREEE (reference sequence). CDR3 loop: CASIASGQVTFL.

The chain carries TRBV6-1 and TRBJ2-5; 7 bases agree with TRBD2. CDR3 length: 12 residues. Germline loops: CDR1 MNHNS, CDR2 SASEGT. V lost 5 bases and J lost 10; bases outside the gene matches: 7. The CDR3 sequence is CASSHGSSGQYF. CDR3 sequence (DNA): TGTGCCAGCAGTCACGGCTCTAGCGGCCAGTACTTC.

The chain joins TRBV5-1 to TRBJ2-3; 9 bases are shared with TRBD1. Germline CDR1 SGHRS, CDR2 YFSETQ. The CDR3 runs to 15 residues. After removal of 0 bases from V and 4 bases from J, the junction contained 3 bases not matched to a gene. CDR3 in amino acids: CASSLGQGVSDTQYF. CDR3 DNA: TGCGCCAGCAGCTTGGGACAGGGGGTATCAGATACGCAGTATTTT.

This clone was observed a single time. The rearrangement uses TRBV27 and TRBJ2-3, with a weak D call TRBD2 (6 bases). The V end was cut by 8 bases, the J end by 0 bases, with 15 bases between. The CDR3 sequence is 15 residues long. Germline-derived CDR1 and CDR2 are MNHEY and SMNVEV (reference sequence). The CDR3 loop reads CASATGLVSTDTQYF. CDR3 sequence (DNA): TGTGCCAGCGCAACGGGACTTGTTAGCACAGATACGCAGTATTTT.

The chain recombines TRBV18 with TRBJ2-1; the match to TRBD1 covers 7 bases. The length of the CDR3 is 18 residues. In germline, CDR1 is KGHSH, CDR2 LQKENI. The J segment lost 4 bases and the V segment lost 2 bases, leaving 14 bases of the junction unmatched. The CDR3 protein is CASSPSILGDRDYNEQFF. The CDR3, as DNA: TGTGCCAGCTCACCATCTATCCTCGGGGACAGAGATTACAATGAGCAGTTCTTC.

This chain uses TRBV27 with TRBJ1-1, with 9 bases that match TRBD1. Unmatched junction bases numbered 13, after V lost 9 bases and J lost 2 bases. There are 16 residues in the CDR3. The germline V gene encodes CDR1 MNHEY and CDR2 SMNVEV (reference sequence). The CDR3 bases are TGTGCCAGTAAGCCTTTGGGGGACAGGGCTAACACTGAAGCTTTCTTT. Amino acid sequence: CASKPLGDRANTEAFF.

The chain uses TRBV5-1 and TRBJ1-4, with TRBD1 matching 7 bases. Germline V gene sequence: CDR1 SGHRS, CDR2 YFSETQ. The V and J ends lost 4 bases and 7 bases, in that order; junction bases with no gene match: 10. The CDR3 loop spans 15 amino acids. The CDR3 sequence: CASSSGQAEPEKLFF. The CDR3, as DNA: TGCGCCAGCAGCAGTGGACAGGCCGAACCTGAAAAACTGTTTTTT.

The chain joins TRBV10-3 to TRBJ2-2, with TRBD1 identical over 7 bases. The junction had 11 bases not matched to a gene; V was cut back by 4 bases and J by 0 bases. This CDR3 has 18 amino acids. CDR1 and CDR2 from the germline V gene are ENHRY and SYGVKD. The CDR3: CAISAGSRGGANTGELFF. CDR3 nucleotide sequence: TGTGCCATCAGTGCCGGTTCTAGAGGGGGCGCGAACACCGGGGAGCTGTTTTTT.

This chain links TRBV7-2 with TRBJ1-1; weak D call: TRBD1 (6 bases). Between the trimmed V and J ends, which lost 2 bases and 0 bases, there was a span of 13 bases. This CDR3 spans 16 amino acids. CDR1 and CDR2 (germline): SGHTA, FQGNSA. CDR3 sequence: CASSLPGEVVNTEAFF. The CDR3 DNA sequence: TGTGCCAGCAGCTTACCAGGGGAAGTGGTGAACACTGAAGCTTTCTTT.

This chain uses TRBV5-8 with TRBJ2-3, with 7 nucleotides matching TRBD2. CDR1 is SGHTS and CDR2 is YDEGEE in the germline V gene. Trimming took 0 bases from V and 0 from J; bases not matched to a gene: 7. The CDR3 loop spans 17 amino acids. This CDR3 reads CASSLGSREPSTDTQYF. CDR3 nucleotides: TGTGCCAGCAGCTTGGGCTCGCGGGAGCCTAGCACAGATACGCAGTATTTT.

The chain employs TRBV7-9 and TRBJ2-1, with D tentatively TRBD2 (5 bases). Germline V lookup: CDR1 SEHNR, CDR2 FQNEAQ (reference sequence). V was cut by 6 bases and J by 8 bases, with 11 bases left in between. The CDR3 sequence is 12 residues long. In DNA form, the CDR3 reads TGTGCCAGCAGGGAGGATTGGGATGAGCAGTTCTTC. Translating gives CASREDWDEQFF.

The genes are TRBV5-1 and TRBJ2-5; D is ambiguous. V was trimmed by 0 bases and J by 11 bases, leaving 8 bases between them. Germline V gene sequence: CDR1 SGHRS, CDR2 YFSETQ. There are 11 residues in the CDR3. This CDR3 reads CASSLDSLQYF. The DNA of the CDR3 is TGCGCCAGCAGCTTGGACAGCCTTCAGTACTTC.

The V call is TRBV19, the J call TRBJ1-2, with D possibly being TRBD1 (6 bases). This CDR3 has 12 amino acids. Trimming shortened V by 3 bases and J by 8 bases, and 10 bases separated the two germline ends. CDR1 and CDR2 (germline): LNHDA, SQIVND (reference sequence). This CDR3 reads CASSMRGQGYTF. For the CDR3, the DNA is TGTGCCAGTAGTATGCGGGGGCAAGGCTACACCTTC.

V usage is TRBV7-9 and J usage is TRBJ1-2, with TRBD1 matching 8 bases. This CDR3 contains 13 residues. With 7 bases clipped from V and 5 bases from J, the junction kept 6 bases outside the gene matches. Germline lookup yields CDR1 SEHNR and CDR2 FQNEAQ (reference sequence). The CDR3 nucleotides read TGTGCCAGCACCGACAGGGGCCAATATGGCTACACCTTC. Translating it yields CASTDRGQYGYTF.